The text below deals with one TCR beta chain. This record belongs to a study of shared clonotypes between healthy human individuals. Looking at the study overall: A few men and a couple of women, aged 18 to 49, were donors.

Repertoires were generated with immunoSEQ multiplex PCR, while TCRdb's copy carries only in-frame clones and drops some. The sample lists some 490,000 clones; about 78% were seen once. Every donor, a Caucasian adult, lived in Nashville, Tennessee. Without sorting, samples used 75 million to 100 million PBMCs for genomic DNA. In germline, CDR1 is SGHVS, CDR2 FQNEAQ. The CDR3 is 15 residues long. J gave up 4 bases and V 1 base, and 3 bases lay outside the gene matches. The chain links TRBV7-8 to TRBJ2-1; 8 bases map to TRBD2. Sequenced material: PBMCs. The clonotype was recovered from a woman aged 40 to 50 in good health. Some clones in this sample may be carry-over from other donors' samples. This CDR3 reads CASSLGQRGYNEQFF. CDR3 in DNA: TGTGCCAGCAGCTTAGGGCAGCGGGGGTACAATGAGCAGTTCTTC.